This T cell receptor (beta chain) comes out of a study of T cell responses to AZD1222 COVID-19 vaccine. Overall study: It was second doses at about 4 or about 12 weeks that were pooled.

In the case of this clone: Its cognate antigen is unknown.

Findings and caveats of the study: Most donors were white British and more were female, and clonal diversity was possibly underestimated. Recipients of two AZD1222 doses showed rising Spike-specific TCR breadth and depth.

This CDR3 has 16 residues. Trimming pared 6 bases from V and 5 bases from J, leaving 20 bases between. The germline CDR1 and CDR2 sequences are LNHDA and SQIVND (reference sequence). Here immunoSEQ multiplex PCR was the method, and the copy in TCRdb shows in-frame clones only, minus some. Here the sample spans 110,000 to 150,000 clones, 70% to 90% being singletons. The sample was peripheral blood, taken on day 0 of AZD1222 vaccination. The receptor comes from an adult in good health. J is TRBJ1-5 and V is TRBV19; a possible D gene is TRBD1 (5 bases). CDR3 coding DNA: TGTGCCAGTAGCGGGGTGGGGCCCGGGGGATATCAGCCCCAGCATTTT. Translated, it gives CASSGVGPGGYQPQHF. The complete variable domain, with remaining parts taken from reference TRBV19 and TRBJ1-5, reads DGGITQSPKYLFRKEGQNVTLSCEQNLNHDAMYWYRQDPGQGLRLIYYSQIVNDFQKGDIAEGYSVSREKKESFPLTVTSAQKNPTAFYLCASSGVGPGGYQPQHFGDGTRLSIL.